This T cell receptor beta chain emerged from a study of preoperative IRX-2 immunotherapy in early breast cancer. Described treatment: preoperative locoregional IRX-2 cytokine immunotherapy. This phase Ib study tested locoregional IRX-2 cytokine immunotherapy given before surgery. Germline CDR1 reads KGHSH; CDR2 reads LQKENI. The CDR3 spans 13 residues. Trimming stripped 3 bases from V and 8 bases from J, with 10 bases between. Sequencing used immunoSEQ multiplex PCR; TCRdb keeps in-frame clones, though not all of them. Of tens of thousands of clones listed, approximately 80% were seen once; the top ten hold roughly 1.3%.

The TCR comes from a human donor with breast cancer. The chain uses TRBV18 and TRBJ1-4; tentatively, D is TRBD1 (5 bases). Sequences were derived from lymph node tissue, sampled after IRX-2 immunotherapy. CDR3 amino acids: CASSPGDGEKLFF. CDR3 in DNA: TGTGCCAGCTCACCTGGGGACGGGGAAAAACTGTTTTTT.